The 24 T cell receptor beta chains in this list originate from one sample, sequenced in a study of cytomegalovirus exposure and HLA in healthy donors. PCR employed 60 Vbeta and 13 Jbeta primers. Profiling relied on immunoSEQ multiplex PCR, and the TCRdb table lists in-frame clones only, not all of them. The top ten clones hold about 8% of a sample with approximately 70,000 clones, about 80% of them seen once. The sequencing sample was made of PBMCs. All receptors derive from a man aged 55 to 69 in good health and CMV-seropositive.

This clone was seen more than once but under ten times. V and J are TRBV7-8 and TRBJ2-5; 9 bases line up with TRBD2. The tail of the sequence fits TRBJ2-7 better, so the J call may be wrong. CDR1 is SGHVS, CDR2 FQNEAQ, per germline. The length of the CDR3 is 16 residues. In DNA, the CDR3 is TGTGCCAGCACCGATCGAATGGCGGGAGGGTACTACGAGCAGTACTTC. This gives the protein CASTDRMAGGYYEQYF.

CDR3 region: CATSRMLGGMPYEQYF. The CDR3 nucleotides read TGTGCCACCAGCAGGATGCTGGGGGGGATGCCCTACGAGCAGTACTTC. The chain employs TRBV15 and TRBJ2-7; 7 bases fit TRBD2. The CDR3 totals 16 residues. The germline V gene has CDR1 LNHNV and CDR2 YYDKDF (reference sequence). The V segment lost 3 bases and the J segment 2 bases; nucleotides outside the gene matches: 10. Together with reference TRBV15 and TRBJ2-7, the CDR3 gives the full variable domain: DAMVIQNPRYQVTQFGKPVTLSCSQTLNHNVMYWYQQKSSQAPKLLFHYYDKDFNNEADTPDNFQSRRPNTSFCFLDIRSPGLGDTAMYLCATSRMLGGMPYEQYFGPGTRLTVT.

This clone was recorded once. This rearrangement joins TRBV7-9 to TRBJ1-4, with 9 nucleotides matching TRBD1. Trimming took 5 bases from V and 5 from J; bases not matched to a gene: 6. CDR1 SEHNR and CDR2 FQNEAQ come from the germline V gene (reference sequence). There are 15 residues in the CDR3. This CDR3 reads CASSGNRGPNEKLFF. CDR3 coding DNA: TGTGCCAGCAGCGGTAACAGGGGGCCGAATGAAAAACTGTTTTTT.

CDR3 loop: CASSLTEALDTF. The CDR3 coding sequence is TGTGCCAGCAGTTTGACAGAAGCCCTTGACACCTTC. The rearrangement links TRBV2 to TRBJ1-2; D possibly corresponds to TRBD1 (5 bases). Trimming cost V 5 bases and J 12 bases, with 16 bases left between them. The CDR3 extends over 12 amino acids. Germline V gives CDR1 SNHLY, CDR2 FYNNEI.

V usage is TRBV7-2 and J usage is TRBJ1-2, with D maybe TRBD1 (5 bases). There are 14 residues in the CDR3. The germline CDR1 and CDR2 sequences are SGHTA and FQGNSA. The V end was cut by 6 bases, the J end by 5 bases, with 16 bases between. CDR3 in amino acids: CASSFGGSNYGYTF. In DNA, the CDR3 is TGTGCCAGCAGTTTTGGGGGGAGTAATTATGGCTACACCTTC.

This chain connects TRBV19 to TRBJ2-3; 8 bases are a match to TRBD1. The CDR3 spans 18 residues. J lost 0 bases, V lost 5 bases, and 13 bases had no gene match. Germline CDR1 and CDR2: LNHDA and SQIVND (reference sequence). CDR3 sequence reads: CASSYQQGVLSSTDTQYF. The CDR3 region has the DNA TGTGCCAGTAGTTATCAACAGGGGGTCCTGAGTAGCACAGATACGCAGTATTTT.

This clone came up once. The chain joins TRBV4-1 to TRBJ1-2, with TRBD1 identical over 8 bases. The CDR3 sequence is 15 residues long. Germline values: CDR1 MGHRA, CDR2 YSYEKL. V trimming: 0 bases; J trimming: 4 bases; junction bases outside the gene matches: 4. The DNA of the CDR3 is TGCGCCAGCAGCCAAGATAGAACAGGGGGCTATGGCTACACCTTC. Its translation is CASSQDRTGGYGYTF.

Only a few counts were recorded for this clone. This chain uses TRBV5-4 with TRBJ2-7; D is perhaps TRBD1 (6 bases). Per the germline V gene, CDR1 is SGHNT and CDR2 is YYREEE (reference sequence). This CDR3 is built from 13 residues. V dropped 2 bases and J dropped 7 bases, with 13 bases sitting between them. CDR3 sequence reads: CASSFRDIGEQYF. The CDR3 coding sequence is TGTGCCAGCAGCTTCCGGGACATAGGAGAGCAGTACTTC.

V usage is TRBV11-1 and J usage is TRBJ2-5, with 9 bases lining up with TRBD2. The DNA end favors TRBJ2-7, so the J call may be wrong. The germline V gene encodes CDR1 SGHAT and CDR2 FQDESV (reference sequence). The CDR3 is 16 residues long. The CDR3 loop reads CASSLVEAGGTYEQYF. In DNA, the CDR3 is TGTGCCAGCAGCTTAGTGGAAGCGGGGGGCACGTACGAGCAGTACTTC.

The chain joins TRBV7-9 to TRBJ2-1, with TRBD2 matching 9 bases. This CDR3 has 17 residues. Trimming at V came to 2 bases and at J to 0 bases, leaving 5 bases not matched to a gene. Germline CDR1 is SEHNR and CDR2 is FQNEAQ (reference sequence). The CDR3: CASSLRAGGPSYNEQFF. The CDR3 nucleotides are TGTGCCAGCAGCTTAAGAGCGGGAGGTCCCTCCTACAATGAGCAGTTCTTC. The variable domain in full, completed from reference TRBV7-9 and TRBJ2-1, reads DTGVSQNPRHKITKRGQNVTFRCDPISEHNRLYWYRQTLGQGPEFLTYFQNEAQLEKSRLLSDRFSAERPKGSFSTLEIQRTEQGDSAMYLCASSLRAGGPSYNEQFFGPGTRLTVL.

The rearrangement joins TRBV5-1 to TRBJ2-3; TRBD1 aligns across 8 bases. The CDR3 is made up of 15 amino acids. V lost 6 bases and J lost 2; bases outside the gene matches: 8. Looked up from germline, CDR1 is SGHRS and CDR2 is YFSETQ. CDR3 coding DNA: TGCGCCAGCAACCAGGGGGCCCGGCTCACAGATACGCAGTATTTT. This codes for CASNQGARLTDTQYF.

The rearrangement joins TRBV2 to TRBJ2-3; 9 positions agree with TRBD1. The germline V gene encodes CDR1 SNHLY and CDR2 FYNNEI. V lost 7 bases and J lost 2; bases outside the gene matches: 13. This CDR3 has 17 residues. CDR3 in amino acids: CASIKTGGAVFTDTQYF. The CDR3 DNA follows: TGTGCCAGCATTAAAACAGGGGGCGCGGTATTCACAGATACGCAGTATTTT.

The V and J genes are TRBV11-3 and TRBJ1-1; tentatively, D is TRBD1 (5 bases). This CDR3 has 17 residues. Germline CDR1 and CDR2: SGHNT and YENEEA. V was trimmed by 0 bases and J by 0 bases, leaving 14 bases between them. The CDR3 DNA sequence: TGTGCCAGCAGCTTAGACGTGCGCGGACAAGTGAACACTGAAGCTTTCTTT. Amino acid sequence: CASSLDVRGQVNTEAFF.

The chain is built from TRBV27 and TRBJ2-5, with TRBD1 as a possible D gene (6 bases). The DNA end favors TRBJ2-7, so the J call may be wrong. In germline, CDR1 is MNHEY, CDR2 SMNVEV (reference sequence). The CDR3 has 13 residues. Here the CDR3 DNA reads TGTGCCAGCAGTTTAGGACAGACCTACGAGCAGTACTTC. It translates to CASSLGQTYEQYF.

Sample share makes this clone medium-sized (0.01 to 0.1%). The gene calls are TRBV28 and TRBJ2-7; D remains unclear. V was trimmed by 5 bases and J by 0 bases, leaving 11 bases between them. The germline gives CDR1 MDHEN, CDR2 SYDVKM. The CDR3 totals 14 residues. CDR3 region: CASSAAVGSYEQYF. The CDR3 bases are TGTGCCAGCAGTGCGGCCGTGGGCTCCTACGAGCAGTACTTC.

This clone was counted between two and nine times. The chain has TRBV2 and TRBJ1-1; D remains unclear. The CDR3 spans 12 residues. V lost 7 bases to trimming and J lost 1 base, with 7 bases between them. CDR1 and CDR2 (germline): SNHLY, FYNNEI. CDR3 DNA sequence: TGTGCCAGCAAGGAGGGGAACACTGAAGCTTTCTTT. This gives the protein CASKEGNTEAFF. Full variable domain (outside the CDR3, taken from reference TRBV2 and TRBJ1-1): EPEVTQTPSHQVTQMGQEVILRCVPISNHLYFYWYRQILGQKVEFLVSFYNNEISEKSEIFDDQFSVERPDGSNFTLKIRSTKLEDSAMYFCASKEGNTEAFFGQGTRLTVV.

The chain employs TRBV6-5 and TRBJ1-3, with 8 bases lining up with TRBD1. CDR3 length: 14 amino acids. Germline CDR1 reads MNHEY; CDR2 reads SVGAGI. The V and J ends lost 2 bases and 6 bases, in that order; junction bases with no gene match: 3. The CDR3 is CASSYDRGLNTIYF. The CDR3, as DNA: TGTGCCAGCAGTTACGACAGGGGACTAAACACCATATATTTT.

The chain carries TRBV7-8 and TRBJ1-2, with TRBD1 as a possible D gene (6 bases). V lost 10 bases and J 3 bases, leaving 12 bases between the germline ends. The CDR3 is 12 amino acids. CDR1 SGHVS and CDR2 FQNEAQ come from the germline V gene. CDR3 region: CATATGHYGYTF. The CDR3 DNA is TGTGCCACTGCGACAGGACACTATGGCTACACCTTC.

V usage is TRBV4-2 and J usage is TRBJ2-1; TRBD2 matches at 10 bases. The V and J ends lost 0 bases and 4 bases, in that order; junction bases with no gene match: 9. CDR3 length: 18 residues. Germline CDR1 and CDR2: LGHNA and YNFKEQ. CDR3 protein: CASSQDSLGTSEYNEQFF. CDR3 DNA: TGTGCCAGCAGCCAAGATTCGTTGGGGACTAGCGAATACAATGAGCAGTTCTTC.

A few counts support this clone. The chain links TRBV5-1 to TRBJ1-3; D is perhaps TRBD1 (5 bases). This CDR3 is 14 amino acids long. V was shortened by 0 bases and J by 6 bases, with 10 bases between the two germline ends. CDR1 is SGHRS, CDR2 YFSETQ, per germline. The CDR3 DNA reads TGCGCCAGCAGCTTGGCCGCGGGGGTAAACACCATATATTTT. Translated: CASSLAAGVNTIYF.

This clone was found once. The identical CDR3 is also encoded by other nucleotide sequences in the sample. The CDR3 DNA reads as TGTGCCAGTAGGGGTGGAGGGGTTGGGGTCTCCTACGAGCAGTACTTC. Translated: CASRGGGVGVSYEQYF. The V call is TRBV27, the J call TRBJ2-7; D may be TRBD2 (6 bases). Trimming stripped 9 bases from V and 0 bases from J, with 21 bases between. The CDR3 has 16 amino acids. Germline V gene data show CDR1 as MNHEY and CDR2 as SMNVEV (reference sequence).

The V call is TRBV7-9, the J call TRBJ2-1, with 9 bases matching TRBD2. The CDR3 has 17 amino acids. CDR1 is SEHNR and CDR2 is FQNEAQ in the germline V gene (reference sequence). V lost 0 bases and J lost 3; bases outside the gene matches: 6. Here the CDR3 DNA reads TGTGCCAGCAGCTTAGCCTTAGCGGGAGCGGGCTACAATGAGCAGTTCTTC. Protein sequence: CASSLALAGAGYNEQFF.

This clone was picked up one time. The CDR3 region has the DNA TGTGCCAGCCAGGGACAGGGTAATCAGCCCCAGCATTTT. Translation: CASQGQGNQPQHF. The chain employs TRBV7-2 and TRBJ1-5, with 9 bases aligning to TRBD1. The CDR3 runs to 13 residues. V was clipped by 8 bases and J by 4 bases; unmatched bases: 3. Germline V lookup: CDR1 SGHTA, CDR2 FQGNSA.

J is TRBJ2-7 and V is TRBV7-9; tentative D call: TRBD2 (6 bases). CDR1 and CDR2 from the germline V gene are SEHNR and FQNEAQ (reference sequence). The V gene lost 10 bases and the J gene lost 7 bases, with 17 bases spanning the gap. This CDR3 is 12 amino acids long. CDR3 loop: CATRDWVGEQYF. The CDR3 coding sequence is TGTGCCACCCGGGACTGGGTGGGAGAGCAGTACTTC. The full variable domain, completed using reference TRBV7-9 and TRBJ2-7, is DTGVSQNPRHKITKRGQNVTFRCDPISEHNRLYWYRQTLGQGPEFLTYFQNEAQLEKSRLLSDRFSAERPKGSFSTLEIQRTEQGDSAMYLCATRDWVGEQYFGPGTRLTVT.